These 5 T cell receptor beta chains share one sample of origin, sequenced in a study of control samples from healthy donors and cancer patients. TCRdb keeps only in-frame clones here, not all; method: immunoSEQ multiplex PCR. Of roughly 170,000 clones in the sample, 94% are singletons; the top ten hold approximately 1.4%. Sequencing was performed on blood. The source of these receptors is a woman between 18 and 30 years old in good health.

The CDR3 DNA sequence: TGTGCCAGCAGCCGAAGCGGGAGCCCTTACAATGAGCAGTTCTTC. Protein product: CASSRSGSPYNEQFF. The chain uses TRBV5-4 and TRBJ2-1; 8 bases agree with TRBD2. The CDR3 is 15 amino acids. Germline assignment: CDR1 SGHNT and CDR2 YYREEE (reference sequence). The V and J ends lost 4 bases and 4 bases, in that order; junction bases with no gene match: 7.

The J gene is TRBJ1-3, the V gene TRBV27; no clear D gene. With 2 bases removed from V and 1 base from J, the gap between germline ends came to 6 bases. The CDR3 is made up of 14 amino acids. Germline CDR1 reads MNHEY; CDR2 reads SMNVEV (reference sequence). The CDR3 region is CASSLAGSGNTIYF. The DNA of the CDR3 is TGTGCCAGCAGTTTAGCGGGTTCTGGAAACACCATATATTTT.

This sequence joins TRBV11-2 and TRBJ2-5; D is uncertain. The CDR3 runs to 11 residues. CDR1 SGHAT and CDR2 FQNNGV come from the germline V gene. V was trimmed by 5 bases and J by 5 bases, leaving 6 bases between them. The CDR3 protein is CASSVSETQYF. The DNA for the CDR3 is TGTGCCAGCAGCGTATCGGAGACCCAGTACTTC.

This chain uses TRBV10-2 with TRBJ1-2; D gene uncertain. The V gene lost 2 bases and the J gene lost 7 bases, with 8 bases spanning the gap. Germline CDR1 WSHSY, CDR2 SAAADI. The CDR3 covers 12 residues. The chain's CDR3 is CASSEDRTGYTF. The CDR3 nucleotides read TGCGCCAGCAGTGAGGATCGGACTGGCTACACCTTC.

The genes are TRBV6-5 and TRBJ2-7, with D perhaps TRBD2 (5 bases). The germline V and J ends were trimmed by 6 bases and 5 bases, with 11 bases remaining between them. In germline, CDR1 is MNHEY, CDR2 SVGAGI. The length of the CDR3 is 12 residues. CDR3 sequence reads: CASSLEVHEQYF. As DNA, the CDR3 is TGTGCCAGCAGCCTGGAGGTCCACGAGCAGTACTTC.